This entry features one T cell receptor (beta chain) sequence. No antigen is known for it. One to two pinch biopsies were taken from the rectum during colonoscopy. This sample is drawn from a study of pediatric ulcerative colitis. Study observations and caveats: No controls had the two rectal clonotypes shared by ulcerative colitis patients.

Samples were sequenced at Survey level, maximum 500,000 reads. Assay: immunoSEQ multiplex PCR; the TCRdb copy retains only in-frame clones and omits some. The repertoire holds 35,000 or so clones, with 73% as singletons. The CDR3 is 12 amino acids. The source of this sequence is a boy aged 10-17 years with moderate ulcerative colitis. Sequencing was performed on gut tissue. V and J are TRBV21-1 and TRBJ2-7; the D call of TRBD1 is as the table states it, not checked on the DNA. TRBV21-1 counts as a pseudogene. CDR3 amino acids: CASSKVVNEQYF. The CDR3 coding sequence is TGTGCCAGCAGCAAAGTTGTCAACGAGCAGTACTTC.